Sequencing of this T cell receptor (beta chain) was carried out in a study of PD-L1 blockade in urothelial cancer. Overall study: Patients' histories included 0 to 3 prior chemotherapy regimens. Blood analysis occurred 3 weeks (second dose) and 6 weeks after treatment start.

Study findings and constraints: Pretreatment TCR clonality in blood, when below the median, was predictive of better survival.

Generated by immunoSEQ multiplex PCR, the TCRdb table keeps only in-frame clones and is missing some. The sample holds more than 50,000 clones; under 90% are singletons and the top ten take roughly 2.9%. As for time point: pretreatment peripheral blood. All patients carried locally advanced or metastatic urothelial carcinoma. To note about this clone: Its antigen remains unidentified.

Germline-derived CDR1 and CDR2 are SQVTM and ANQGSEA. The V segment lost 6 bases and the J segment 3 bases; nucleotides outside the gene matches: 8. The CDR3 totals 13 residues. The receptor comes from a man aged 65-85 years with urothelial cancer. This sample comprised PBMCs, obtained around atezolizumab (anti-PD-L1) treatment. The rearrangement links TRBV29-1 to TRBJ2-7, with 7 bases matching TRBD1. This chain's CDR3 is CSVGRRQGYEQYF. The CDR3 nucleotides are TGCAGCGTCGGACGACGACAGGGCTACGAGCAGTACTTC.